This T cell receptor beta chain was retrieved from a study of beta chain features in type 1 diabetes. With respect to this clone: As yet, its antigen is unknown.

The entirety of the isolated RNA underwent reverse transcription, so expressed TCRB transcripts were sequenced. Produced via immunoSEQ multiplex PCR; TCRdb's table is partial and in-frame only. The sample yields about 360,000 clones, 10% to 15% seen once. About 100 mL of blood, on average, came from one heparinised draw per donor. This CDR3 spans 15 amino acids. Germline V gene lookup returns CDR1 SGDLS and CDR2 YYNGEE. The V gene end was trimmed by 4 bases and the J gene end by 4 bases; junction bases not matched to a gene: 10. Findings and caveats of the study: Comparison showed that naive, central memory and Treg TCRB repertoires appeared more similar among patients than among healthy donors. Any role of HLA type in TCRB rearrangement remained unresolved here. People with Type 1 diabetes carried modestly yet significantly shorter TCRB CDR3s in all four CD4+ subsets.

The sequence derives from a man in his late teens or twenties in good health. The chain employs TRBV9 and TRBJ2-7; the match to TRBD2 covers 8 bases. Sequenced input: naive CD4+ T cells from blood. For the CDR3, the DNA is TGTGCCAGCAGCCCCCAAGCGGGGGCGGCGTACGAGCAGTACTTC. It yields the protein CASSPQAGAAYEQYF.